This T cell receptor (beta chain) was recorded in a study of blood T cell repertoires in COVID-19. This CDR3 region has 13 residues. J gave up 6 bases and V 5 bases, and 7 bases lay outside the gene matches. The protocol was immunoSEQ multiplex PCR, while the TCRdb copy is restricted to in-frame clones and leaves out a portion. The table includes roughly 200,000 clones, more than 70% detected once. The TCR sequence derives from a person between 65 and 79 years old with COVID-19, enrolled during active disease. What was sequenced was peripheral blood. The gene calls are TRBV12-3 or TRBV12-4 and TRBJ2-7; 7 bases fit TRBD1. CDR3 sequence (DNA): TGTGCCAGCAGTCGAGACAGGGATGGCGAGCAGTACTTC. The encoded protein is CASSRDRDGEQYF.